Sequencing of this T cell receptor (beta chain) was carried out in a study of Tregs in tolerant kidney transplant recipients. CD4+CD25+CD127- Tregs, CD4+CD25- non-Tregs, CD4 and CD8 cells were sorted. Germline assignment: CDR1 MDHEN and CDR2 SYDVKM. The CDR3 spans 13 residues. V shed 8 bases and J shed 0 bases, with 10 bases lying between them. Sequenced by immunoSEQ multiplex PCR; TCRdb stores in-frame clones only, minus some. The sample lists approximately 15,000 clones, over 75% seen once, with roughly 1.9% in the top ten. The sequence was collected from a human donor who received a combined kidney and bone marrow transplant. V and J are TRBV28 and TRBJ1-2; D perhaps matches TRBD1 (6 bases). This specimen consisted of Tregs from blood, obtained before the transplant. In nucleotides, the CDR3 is TGTGCCAGCGAGGACAGAGCTAACTATGGCTACACCTTC. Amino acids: CASEDRANYGYTF.